A single TCR beta chain is shown here with its context. Assay: immunoSEQ multiplex PCR; the TCRdb copy retains only in-frame clones and omits some. The sample lists tens of thousands of clones; roughly 73% were seen once. The data were obtained in a study of blood T cell repertoires in COVID-19. Study details: The United States, Italy and Spain supplied acute and convalescent COVID-19 samples. The analysed material was cDNA or gDNA that came from T cells, B-cell-depleted T cells, or PBMCs.

Germline assignment: CDR1 KGHSH and CDR2 LQKENI. V gave up 6 bases and J gave up 8 bases, with 20 bases separating them. This CDR3 region has 16 residues. The chain recombines TRBV18 with TRBJ1-6; possibly TRBD1 for D (6 bases). The receptor's source is a human donor in a cohort sampled during active COVID-19. Sample: peripheral blood. The CDR3, as DNA: TGTGCCAGCTCCCTAAACAGGGATCTCGGGGATTCACCCCTCCACTTT. This codes for CASSLNRDLGDSPLHF.